This entry is about one T cell receptor beta chain. The source of the sample is a study of sequential checkpoint blockade in melanoma. Method: immunoSEQ multiplex PCR; TCRdb's copy keeps in-frame clones and lacks some. The data contain fewer than 25,000 clones, around 70% of them singletons. Trimming shortened V by 2 bases and J by 9 bases, and 12 bases separated the two germline ends. Per the germline V gene, CDR1 is SGHVS and CDR2 is FNYEAQ. The CDR3 contains 13 residues. Treatment denoted: randomized to nivolumab then ipilimumab (arm A) or the reverse (arm B). None of the patients previously received DNA-damaging chemotherapy.

Sequencing was performed on CD8+ T cells sorted from blood (inferred from file names), taken from a patient given nivolumab and ipilimumab in sequence. V usage is TRBV7-6 and J usage is TRBJ2-3, with no clear D. The clonotype was recovered from a human donor with melanoma. The CDR3 coding sequence is TGTGCCAGCAGCTTAAACAAGCTGGAGACGCAGTATTTT. It codes for CASSLNKLETQYF.